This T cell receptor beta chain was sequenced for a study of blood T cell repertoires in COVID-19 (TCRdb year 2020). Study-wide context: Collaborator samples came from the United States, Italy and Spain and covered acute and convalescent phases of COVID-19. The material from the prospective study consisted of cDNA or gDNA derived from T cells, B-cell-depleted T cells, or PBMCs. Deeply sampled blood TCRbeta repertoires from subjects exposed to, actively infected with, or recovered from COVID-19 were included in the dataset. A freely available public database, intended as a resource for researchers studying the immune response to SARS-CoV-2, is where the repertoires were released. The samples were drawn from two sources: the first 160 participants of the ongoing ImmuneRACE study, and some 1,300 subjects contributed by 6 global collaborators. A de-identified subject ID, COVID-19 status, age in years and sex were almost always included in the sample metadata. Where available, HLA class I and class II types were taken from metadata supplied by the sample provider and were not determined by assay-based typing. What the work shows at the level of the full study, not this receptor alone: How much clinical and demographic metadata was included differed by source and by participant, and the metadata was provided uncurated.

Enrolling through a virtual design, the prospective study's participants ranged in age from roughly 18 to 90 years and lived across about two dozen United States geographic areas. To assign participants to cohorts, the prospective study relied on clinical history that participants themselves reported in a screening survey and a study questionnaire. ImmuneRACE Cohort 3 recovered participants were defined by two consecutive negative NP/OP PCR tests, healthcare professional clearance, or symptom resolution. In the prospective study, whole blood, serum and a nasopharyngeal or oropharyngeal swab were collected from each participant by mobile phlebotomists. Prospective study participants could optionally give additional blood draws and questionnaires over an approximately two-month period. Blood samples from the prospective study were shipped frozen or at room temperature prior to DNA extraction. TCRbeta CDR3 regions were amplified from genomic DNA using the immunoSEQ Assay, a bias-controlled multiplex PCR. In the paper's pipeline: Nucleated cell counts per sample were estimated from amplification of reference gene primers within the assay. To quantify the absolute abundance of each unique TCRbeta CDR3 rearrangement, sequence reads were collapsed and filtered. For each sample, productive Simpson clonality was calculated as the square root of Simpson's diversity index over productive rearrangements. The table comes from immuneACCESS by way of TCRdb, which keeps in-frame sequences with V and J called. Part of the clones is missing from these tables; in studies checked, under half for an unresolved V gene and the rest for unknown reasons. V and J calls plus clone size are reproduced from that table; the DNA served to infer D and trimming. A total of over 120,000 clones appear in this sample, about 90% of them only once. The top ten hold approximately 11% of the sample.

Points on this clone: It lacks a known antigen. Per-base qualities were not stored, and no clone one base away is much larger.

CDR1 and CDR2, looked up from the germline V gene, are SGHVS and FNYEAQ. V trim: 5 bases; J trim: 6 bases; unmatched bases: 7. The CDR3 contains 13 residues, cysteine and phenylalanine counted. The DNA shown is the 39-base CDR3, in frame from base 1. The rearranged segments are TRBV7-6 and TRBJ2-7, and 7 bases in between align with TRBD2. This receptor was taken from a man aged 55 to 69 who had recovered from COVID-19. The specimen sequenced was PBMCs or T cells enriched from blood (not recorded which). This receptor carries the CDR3 CASSAYRGVEQYF. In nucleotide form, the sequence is TGTGCCAGCAGCGCTTACCGGGGGGTCGAGCAGTACTTC.